These 16 T cell receptor beta chains were all obtained from the same sample, sequenced in a study of T cells expressing NK-cell markers (dated by TCRdb to the early 2020s). Library construction relied on 5' RACE. Sequencing was carried out with an Illumina HiSeq 2000. TCRdb reprocessed the reads into one record per CDR3 protein sequence, lacking DNA. The sample's own table lists a few hundred thousand distinct CDR3 sequences. The biggest ten clones account for about 1.5% of the sample. The sequencing sample was made of blood T cells: a sorted CD56 or NKG2C T cell subset, CD4+ or CD8+ T cells, or bulk PBMC T cells (not recorded which). The receptors derive from a woman aged 45 to 65 in good health. Donor details come from another sample of the same person, matched by shared clones.

The chain carries TRBV5-1 and TRBJ1-2; TCRdb's D call, TRBD1, is unchecked because there is no DNA. CDR1 and CDR2 from the germline V gene are SGHRS and YFSETQ. The CDR3 runs 13 residues. The CDR3 region is CASSTGTDYGYTF.

V is TRBV14 and J is TRBJ1-1; the TCRdb call, TRBD1, lacks DNA for checking. The CDR3 consists of 16 residues. CDR1 SGHDN and CDR2 FVKESK come from the germline V gene. The CDR3 region is CASSHRTGTGNTEAFF.

The CDR3: CSVVRTDQEAFF. This rearrangement joins TRBV29-1 to TRBJ1-1; TCRdb selects TRBD1, and the lack of DNA leaves this call unchecked. This CDR3 has 12 amino acids. Per germline, CDR1 SQVTM and CDR2 ANQGSEA.

J is TRBJ2-2 and V is TRBV5-5; TCRdb proposes TRBD1, but this gene call is untestable without DNA. CDR3 length equals 15 residues. The germline gives CDR1 SGHKS, CDR2 YYEKEE (reference sequence). CDR3 sequence reads: CASSLKGFVAGELFF. Combining the CDR3 with reference TRBV5-5 and TRBJ2-2 gives the whole variable domain DAGVTQSPTHLIKTRGQQVTLRCSPISGHKSVSWYQQVLGQGPQFIFQYYEKEERGRGNFPDRFSARQFPNYSSELNVNALLLGDSALYLCASSLKGFVAGELFFGEGSRLTVL.

The chain has TRBV29-1 and TRBJ2-1; as DNA is missing, the TRBD2 call by TCRdb cannot be tested. The germline V gene encodes CDR1 SQVTM and CDR2 ANQGSEA. CDR3 length: 15 residues. The CDR3 loop reads CSVEDQLAGYNEQFF.

The chain employs TRBV19 and TRBJ2-1; TCRdb gives TRBD1 as the D gene, but with no DNA this cannot be confirmed. Germline values: CDR1 LNHDA, CDR2 SQIVND (reference sequence). This CDR3 has 18 residues. The CDR3 loop reads CASSMGQGIPYAYNEQFF.

The chain links TRBV12-3 or TRBV12-4 to TRBJ2-5; TCRdb's D call of TRBD1 is untestable without DNA. This CDR3 contains 12 residues. CDR3 sequence reads: CASRGGGETQYF.

The chain joins TRBV20-1 to TRBJ2-3; with no DNA, the TCRdb D assignment of TRBD2 cannot be verified. Germline V gives CDR1 DFQATT, CDR2 SNEGSKA (reference sequence). The CDR3 contains 16 residues. The CDR3 spells CSATGAIKAITDTQYF.

The J gene is TRBJ1-2, the V gene TRBV7-9; without DNA, the TCRdb call of TRBD1 cannot be checked. The CDR3 covers 15 residues. The germline gives CDR1 SEHNR, CDR2 FQNEAQ (reference sequence). The CDR3 sequence: CASSSRGTEVGGYTF.

The chain has TRBV5-5 and TRBJ2-2; the TCRdb D gene call, TRBD1, has no DNA to confirm it. The CDR3 covers 16 residues. Germline assignment: CDR1 SGHKS and CDR2 YYEKEE (reference sequence). CDR3 sequence: CASRKSGTTNTGELFF.

The chain couples TRBV5-1 to TRBJ1-2. CDR3 length: 12 residues. CDR1 SGHRS and CDR2 YFSETQ come from the germline V gene. CDR3: CASSSGTYGYTF.

V gene TRBV4-1 combines with J gene TRBJ2-2; TCRdb designates TRBD1, a call that cannot be tested without DNA. CDR1 is MGHRA, CDR2 YSYEKL, per germline. The CDR3 loop spans 15 amino acids. The CDR3 here is CASSQDRRGTGELFF.

This chain joins TRBV5-1 and TRBJ2-1; TCRdb picks TRBD1, but there is no DNA to check that call. The CDR3 extends over 18 amino acids. CDR1 SGHRS and CDR2 YFSETQ come from the germline V gene. The CDR3 region is CASRFGQGTSRSYNEQFF. The whole variable domain, filled in from reference TRBV5-1 and TRBJ2-1, reads KAGVTQTPRYLIKTRGQQVTLSCSPISGHRSVSWYQQTPGQGLQFLFEYFSETQRNKGNFPGRFSGRQFSNSRSEMNVSTLELGDSALYLCASRFGQGTSRSYNEQFFGPGTRLTVL.

J is TRBJ2-2 and V is TRBV19; the TCRdb D gene call, TRBD2, has no DNA to confirm it. Germline-derived CDR1 and CDR2 are LNHDA and SQIVND (reference sequence). This CDR3 is 14 amino acids long. CDR3 region: CASKRAGAAGELFF.

The rearrangement uses TRBV12-3 or TRBV12-4 and TRBJ1-4. The CDR3 has 14 residues. CDR3: CASSSGRPKEKLFF.

The V gene is TRBV7-8, the J gene TRBJ2-5; the TCRdb D gene call, TRBD1, has no DNA to confirm it. There are 15 residues in the CDR3. CDR1 SGHVS and CDR2 FQNEAQ come from the germline V gene. The CDR3 here is CASSPGGGVGETQYF. Combining the CDR3 with reference TRBV7-8 and TRBJ2-5 gives the whole variable domain GAGVSQSPRYKVAKRGQDVALRCDPISGHVSLFWYQQALGQGPEFLTYFQNEAQLDKSGLPSDRFFAERPEGSVSTLKIQRTQQEDSAVYLCASSPGGGVGETQYFGPGTRLLVL.